What follows are 28 T cell receptor beta chains derived from one specimen sequenced in a study of blood T cells in healthy people across ages. The authors ran a second PCR of about 6 to 12 cycles using a sample-barcoded 5' primer and a J-beta primer mix. TCRdb used MiXCR to reprocess the 5' RACE reads, holding one entry per CDR3 protein. The repertoire has under 1,100,000 distinct CDR3 sequences, approximately 25% of them found once; the top ten carry around 0.7%. The sample also formed part of further work on T cells of mothers and their children.

Sequenced: blood. The receptor source for this set is a girl aged 2 to 9 in good health.

The V gene is TRBV7-9, the J gene TRBJ2-1; D is unclear. The CDR3 totals 11 residues. The V gene's germline CDR1 is SEHNR and CDR2 FQNEAQ (reference sequence). Trimming stripped 11 bases from V and 7 bases from J, with 12 bases between. In DNA form, the CDR3 reads TGTGCCCCCGGGCCTGAAAATGAGCAGTTCTTC. The encoded protein is CAPGPENEQFF.

This rearrangement joins TRBV12-3 or TRBV12-4 to TRBJ2-5, with 10 bases aligning to TRBD1. TRBJ2-7 matches the DNA end more closely, so the J call is doubtful. The CDR3 is 16 amino acids. Here the CDR3 reads CASSSNRDRGSYEQYF. CDR3 sequence (DNA): TGTGCCAGCAGTTCGAACCGGGACAGGGGCTCCTACGAGCAGTACTTC.

In this sample, this clonotype turned up a few times. The rearrangement uses TRBV29-1 and TRBJ2-5, with D possibly TRBD1 on 6 matching bases. Germline V gene data show CDR1 as SQVTM and CDR2 as ANQGSEA. CDR3 length: 12 amino acids. V was shortened by 6 bases and J by 2 bases, with 10 bases between the two germline ends. This chain's CDR3 is CSVPDSQETQYF. CDR3 nucleotide sequence: TGCAGCGTACCGGACAGTCAAGAGACCCAGTACTTC.

This clonotype was observed a handful of times. The chain joins TRBV4-3 to TRBJ2-2, with a weak D call TRBD2 (5 bases). The CDR3 runs to 16 residues. The germline V gene has CDR1 LGHNA and CDR2 YSLEER. V was cut by 1 base and J by 5 bases, with 14 bases left in between. The CDR3 bases are TGCGCCAGCAGCCAAGGTTTGGACTCACCAACCGGGGAGCTGTTTTTT. It encodes CASSQGLDSPTGELFF.

The chain combines TRBV12-3 or TRBV12-4 with TRBJ2-1, with 7 bases matching TRBD1. CDR3 size: 15 residues. After removal of 8 bases from V and 0 bases from J, the junction contained 7 bases not matched to a gene. This CDR3 reads CASLGGSGSYNEQFF. The CDR3 bases are TGTGCCAGCCTAGGGGGCAGCGGCTCCTACAATGAGCAGTTCTTC.

The rearrangement joins TRBV4-1 to TRBJ2-3; D may match TRBD1 or TRBD2 (6 bases each). Germline V CDR1 and CDR2: MGHRA, YSYEKL. V shed 0 bases and J shed 6 bases, with 16 bases lying between them. This CDR3 has 16 residues. The CDR3 nucleotides read TGCGCCAGCAGCCAAGACACAGGGAGGTACGAGGATACGCAGTATTTT. It specifies CASSQDTGRYEDTQYF.

A remark on this clonotype: One end of the junction is discordant with germline, which a read error may explain. The J gene is TRBJ2-1, the V gene TRBV6-1, with D perhaps matching TRBD1 (5 bases). The CDR3 is 16 amino acids. In germline, CDR1 is MNHNS, CDR2 SASEGT. The chain's CDR3 is CASSSEGQSSYKEQFF. The CDR3, as DNA: TGTGCCAGCAGTAGTGAAGGACAATCGTCCTACAAGGAGCAGTTCTTC.

This chain links TRBV12-3 or TRBV12-4 with TRBJ1-4; a possible D gene is TRBD1 (5 bases). The CDR3 is 14 residues long. Trimming cost V 3 bases and J 5 bases, with 10 bases left between them. In DNA form, the CDR3 reads TGTGCCAGCAGTTTCCTCCGGGGGAATGAAAAACTGTTTTTT. Translation gives CASSFLRGNEKLFF.

This CDR3 reads CASSHSNKNIQYF. For the CDR3, the DNA is TGCGCCAGCAGCCACTCGAACAAAAACATTCAGTACTTC. This chain uses TRBV4-3 with TRBJ2-4; D is ambiguous. The CDR3 totals 13 residues. Between the trimmed V and J ends, which lost 3 bases and 3 bases, there was a span of 6 bases. Germline CDR1 is LGHNA and CDR2 is YSLEER.

This clonotype has a single count. V is TRBV29-1 and J is TRBJ2-2, with D possibly being TRBD2 (6 bases). CDR1 is SQVTM, CDR2 ANQGSEA, per germline. Trimming pared 2 bases from V and 4 bases from J, leaving 8 bases between. This CDR3 comprises 13 residues. Here the CDR3 reads CSVEQGLTGELFF. The DNA of the CDR3 is TGCAGCGTTGAACAGGGACTCACCGGGGAGCTGTTTTTT.

This clonotype was found a few times. The chain combines TRBV10-3 with TRBJ2-5; 8 bases are shared with TRBD2. V lost 8 bases and J lost 1; bases outside the gene matches: 9. Germline V CDR1 and CDR2: ENHRY, SYGVKD. This CDR3 has 15 amino acids. The CDR3 region has the DNA TGTGCCATCTCTGTGAGTAGCGGGATCCAAGAGACCCAGTACTTC. Translating it yields CAISVSSGIQETQYF.

This clonotype has more than one count but fewer than ten. The V gene is TRBV6-2 or TRBV6-3, the J gene TRBJ1-2; TRBD1 might be the D (6 bases). Per the germline V gene, CDR1 is MNHEY and CDR2 is SVGEGT. This CDR3 has 12 amino acids. The V and J ends lost 7 bases and 7 bases respectively, with 13 bases between them. CDR3 nucleotide sequence: TGTGCCAGCAATCCGGGACAAGCTGGCTACACCTTC. Its protein is CASNPGQAGYTF.

The chain joins TRBV29-1 to TRBJ2-5; D is uncertain. CDR1 and CDR2 (germline): SQVTM, ANQGSEA. Trimming left V 2 bases short and J 0 bases short, with 25 bases between. The CDR3 consists of 19 residues. CDR3 sequence (DNA): TGCAGCGTTGAAAAAGAAAACCTCCGTGAGGACGGGTACCAAGAGACCCAGTACTTC. This codes for CSVEKENLREDGYQETQYF. Looking up the rest from reference TRBV29-1 and TRBJ2-5 gives the full variable domain: SAVISQKPSRDICQRGTSLTIQCQVDSQVTMMFWYRQQPGQSLTLIATANQGSEATYESGFVIDKFPISRPNLTFSTLTVSNMSPEDSSIYLCSVEKENLREDGYQETQYFGPGTRLLVL.

V and J are TRBV28 and TRBJ2-3; possibly TRBD2 for D (6 bases). CDR1 and CDR2 (germline): MDHEN, SYDVKM. The V end lost 7 bases, the J end lost 8 bases, and 22 bases lay between the germline ends. The CDR3 loop spans 15 amino acids. The CDR3 loop reads CASNPRGAARGTQYF. Written as DNA, the CDR3 is TGTGCCAGCAATCCGCGCGGGGCAGCCCGGGGTACGCAGTATTTT.

The table lists this clonotype with a few counts. The rearrangement links TRBV11-2 to TRBJ2-1, with TRBD2 matching over 9 bases. Trimming at V came to 6 bases and at J to 9 bases, leaving 15 bases not matched to a gene. Germline V gene lookup returns CDR1 SGHAT and CDR2 FQNNGV. The CDR3 has 16 amino acids. In nucleotides, the CDR3 is TGTGCCAGCAGGAAAATAAGCGGCGGGGGGGGCGGTGAGCAGTTCTTC. Encoded protein: CASRKISGGGGGEQFF. Full variable domain (rest looked up from reference TRBV11-2 and TRBJ2-1): EAGVAQSPRYKIIEKRQSVAFWCNPISGHATLYWYQQILGQGPKLLIQFQNNGVVDDSQLPKDRFSAERLKGVDSTLKIQPAKLEDSAVYLCASRKISGGGGGEQFFGPGTRLTVL.

The V gene is TRBV12-3 or TRBV12-4, the J gene TRBJ2-3; 7 bases match TRBD2. The CDR3 is made up of 17 amino acids. With V trimmed by 6 bases and J by 1 base, 13 bases remained unmatched. CDR3 nucleotide sequence: TGTGCCAGCAGCTCGGACAACTTAGCGGGTCGCACAGATACGCAGTATTTT. Protein product: CASSSDNLAGRTDTQYF.

This clonotype has more than one count but fewer than ten. The V gene is TRBV20-1, the J gene TRBJ2-2; TRBD1 agrees at 9 bases. Germline CDR1 is DFQATT and CDR2 is SNEGSKA (reference sequence). The CDR3 extends over 16 amino acids. V dropped 0 bases and J dropped 7; count of bases not matched to a gene: 9. CDR3 in amino acids: CSARDLDRGGFGELFF. Written as DNA, the CDR3 is TGCAGTGCTAGAGATCTGGACAGGGGAGGGTTCGGGGAGCTGTTTTTT.

The gene calls are TRBV11-3 and TRBJ2-5; 13 nucleotides agree with TRBD2. TRBJ2-1 explains the end of the DNA better; the J call may be wrong. The CDR3 consists of 16 residues. CDR1 SGHNT and CDR2 YENEEA come from the germline V gene. This CDR3 reads CASSSLLAGGLDEQFF. For the CDR3, the DNA is TGTGCCAGCAGCTCCCTACTAGCGGGGGGGCTCGATGAGCAGTTCTTC.

This clonotype has a handful of counts. The chain combines TRBV7-2 with TRBJ1-4; the D is unclear. The germline V gene has CDR1 SGHTA and CDR2 FQGNSA. V was trimmed by 2 bases and J by 2 bases, leaving 9 bases between them. This CDR3 is built from 15 residues. The CDR3 DNA reads as TGTGCCAGCAGCTTATTCCGTGGGACTAATGAAAAACTGTTTTTT. This encodes CASSLFRGTNEKLFF.

The chain links TRBV6-6 to TRBJ1-2; D possibly corresponds to TRBD1 (5 bases). The CDR3 loop spans 12 amino acids. Trimming took off 5 bases at V and 9 bases at J, with 13 bases between the two ends. Germline V gene sequence: CDR1 MNHNY, CDR2 SVGAGI (reference sequence). The CDR3 bases are TGTGCCAGCAGTCCCCAAGGGGAGAGCTACACCTTC. It is translated as CASSPQGESYTF.

This clonotype occurred a few times. The chain carries TRBV20-1 and TRBJ2-5, with D perhaps matching TRBD1 (6 bases). Trimming took off 4 bases at V and 7 bases at J, with 13 bases between the two ends. CDR1 and CDR2 from the germline V gene are DFQATT and SNEGSKA (reference sequence). This CDR3 spans 12 amino acids. The CDR3 loop reads CSANRGTGTQYF. The CDR3 DNA follows: TGCAGTGCTAATAGGGGGACGGGGACCCAGTACTTC.

The V and J genes are TRBV12-3 or TRBV12-4 and TRBJ1-2; D is perhaps TRBD1 (6 bases). The CDR3 covers 13 residues. V gave up 2 bases and J gave up 7 bases, with 11 bases separating them. CDR3 nucleotides: TGTGCCAGCAGTTTATACAGGGCTGGTGGCTACACCTTC. Protein product: CASSLYRAGGYTF.

In its sample, this clonotype was seen many times. The rearrangement joins TRBV5-5 to TRBJ2-5; tentatively, D is TRBD2 (6 bases). The CDR3 totals 12 residues. Germline values: CDR1 SGHKS, CDR2 YYEKEE (reference sequence). With 4 bases removed from V and 4 bases from J, the gap between germline ends came to 8 bases. This CDR3 reads CASSRDLETQYF. CDR3 nucleotide sequence: TGTGCCAGCAGCCGGGACTTAGAGACCCAGTACTTC. Based on the CDR3 plus reference TRBV5-5 and TRBJ2-5, the full variable domain is DAGVTQSPTHLIKTRGQQVTLRCSPISGHKSVSWYQQVLGQGPQFIFQYYEKEERGRGNFPDRFSARQFPNYSSELNVNALLLGDSALYLCASSRDLETQYFGPGTRLLVL.

The chain joins TRBV19 to TRBJ1-6; no firm D call. The length of the CDR3 is 14 residues. Germline CDR1 is LNHDA and CDR2 is SQIVND (reference sequence). Trimming removed 3 bases at V and 11 bases at J, with 14 bases between. The CDR3 coding sequence is TGTGCCAGTAGTATCGCGCGAAACGAAGCACCCCTCCACTTT. Amino acid sequence: CASSIARNEAPLHF.

In DNA, the CDR3 is TGTGCCAGCAGCTTAGCTTTCGGTCCCTCTGGGGCCAACGTCCTGACTTTC. Encoded protein: CASSLAFGPSGANVLTF. This rearrangement joins TRBV13 to TRBJ2-6, with D uncertain. CDR3 length: 17 residues. Germline V lookup: CDR1 PRHDT, CDR2 FYEKMQ (reference sequence). V was trimmed by 1 base and J by 0 bases, leaving 10 bases between them.

V usage is TRBV4-1 and J usage is TRBJ2-5, with 10 bases that match TRBD2. Germline CDR1 MGHRA, CDR2 YSYEKL. This CDR3 is 16 amino acids long. With V trimmed by 5 bases and J by 5 bases, 11 bases remained unmatched. This CDR3 is CASSSRILAGEETQYF. CDR3 DNA: TGCGCCAGCAGCTCAAGGATTCTAGCGGGAGAGGAGACCCAGTACTTC.

This chain joins TRBV11-2 and TRBJ2-7; D is unclear. The V gene's germline CDR1 is SGHAT and CDR2 FQNNGV. V was trimmed by 5 bases and J by 0 bases, leaving 14 bases between them. There are 15 residues in the CDR3. In DNA form, the CDR3 reads TGTGCCAGCAGCCTGGGATGGGGAAGCTCCTACGAGCAGTACTTC. As protein: CASSLGWGSSYEQYF.

In its sample, this clonotype was seen a few times. This chain uses TRBV7-9 with TRBJ1-1; D call uncertain. Trimming left V 10 bases short and J 6 bases short, with 18 bases between. Germline CDR1 is SEHNR and CDR2 is FQNEAQ (reference sequence). The CDR3 spans 13 residues. For the CDR3, the DNA is TGTGCCATCTCCCTTCGACCTTCCCCTGAAGCTTTCTTT. Its protein is CAISLRPSPEAFF. The full variable domain, in which reference TRBV7-9 and TRBJ1-1 provide the parts outside the CDR3, is DTGVSQNPRHKITKRGQNVTFRCDPISEHNRLYWYRQTLGQGPEFLTYFQNEAQLEKSRLLSDRFSAERPKGSFSTLEIQRTEQGDSAMYLCAISLRPSPEAFFGQGTRLTVV.